Following are 25 T cell receptor beta chains from one sample sequenced in a study of T cell responses to AZD1222 COVID-19 vaccine. Assay: immunoSEQ multiplex PCR; the TCRdb copy retains only in-frame clones and omits some. The repertoire includes 100,000 or so clones, around nine tenths of them detected once, and 3% to 3.5% sits in the top ten. The starting material was peripheral blood, obtained on day 0 of AZD1222 vaccination. The receptor source for this set is an adult in good health.

The DNA of the CDR3 is TGTGCCAGCAGCCAATTCGCCGGCAACAACAGGGATGAGCAGTTCTTC. It translates to CASSQFAGNNRDEQFF. The V gene is TRBV3-1 (or the pseudogene TRBV3-2), the J gene TRBJ2-1, with D possibly matching TRBD1 (6 bases). The V gene lost 2 bases and the J gene lost 8 bases, with 19 bases spanning the gap. CDR1 and CDR2 from the germline V gene are LGHDT and YNNKEL (reference sequence). The CDR3 extends over 16 amino acids.

The chain combines TRBV6-5 with TRBJ1-2; TRBD1 might be the D (6 bases). V was pared by 2 bases and J by 3 bases, with 10 bases between. There are 14 residues in the CDR3. The germline V gene has CDR1 MNHEY and CDR2 SVGAGI. The CDR3 protein is CASSYGTTHYGYTF. The CDR3 nucleotides are TGTGCCAGCAGTTACGGGACAACGCACTATGGCTACACCTTC.

The sample holds one count of this clone. The CDR3 region is CASSLLQGSTEAFF. The CDR3 DNA is TGCGCCAGCAGCTTGTTACAGGGCTCCACTGAAGCTTTCTTT. The chain uses TRBV5-1 and TRBJ1-1; D is possibly TRBD1 (6 bases). This CDR3 is 14 amino acids long. V was clipped by 1 base and J by 4 bases, with 11 bases between them. CDR1 is SGHRS, CDR2 YFSETQ, per germline.

In this sample, this clone turned up once. The rearrangement uses TRBV4-2 and TRBJ1-2; a possible D gene is TRBD1 (5 bases). Germline V gives CDR1 LGHNA, CDR2 YNFKEQ. V shed 0 bases and J shed 6 bases, with 20 bases lying between them. The CDR3 spans 17 residues. The CDR3 here is CASSQDRPRGGGHGYTF. In nucleotides, the CDR3 is TGTGCCAGCAGCCAAGATAGACCGCGGGGGGGAGGCCATGGCTACACCTTC.

CDR3: CASRQDHSGNTIYF. Here the CDR3 DNA reads TGTGCCAGCAGGCAGGATCACTCTGGAAACACCATATATTTT. The rearrangement joins TRBV28 to TRBJ1-3, with D unclear. The V and J ends lost 6 bases and 0 bases respectively, with 9 bases between them. The CDR3 is made up of 14 amino acids. Germline V gives CDR1 MDHEN, CDR2 SYDVKM.

The V call is TRBV28, the J call TRBJ2-1, with D unclear. The germline gives CDR1 MDHEN, CDR2 SYDVKM. The ends were cut back, 5 bases at V and 9 bases at J, with 23 bases in the middle. The CDR3 length is 16 residues. CDR3 DNA sequence: TGTGCCAGCAGTCCCTTAAATGGGTTCAACAATTTTGAGCAGTTCTTC. Translating it yields CASSPLNGFNNFEQFF. Full variable domain (rest looked up from reference TRBV28 and TRBJ2-1): DVKVTQSSRYLVKRTGEKVFLECVQDMDHENMFWYRQDPGLGLRLIYFSYDVKMKEKGDIPEGYSVSREKKERFSLILESASTNQTSMYLCASSPLNGFNNFEQFFGPGTRLTVL.

The J gene is TRBJ1-2, the V gene TRBV14, with a possible D match to TRBD1 (5 bases). Germline-derived CDR1 and CDR2 are SGHDN and FVKESK. CDR3 length equals 16 residues. The V end was cut by 1 base, the J end by 5 bases, with 17 bases between. This CDR3 reads CASSQGGDLGRYGYTF. CDR3 nucleotide sequence: TGTGCCAGCAGCCAAGGGGGGGATTTGGGACGTTATGGCTACACCTTC.

CDR3 sequence (DNA): TGTGCCAGCTCACCGCCGACGACGGGGGCGAATTCACCCCTCCACTTT. Translation gives CASSPPTTGANSPLHF. The J gene is TRBJ1-6, the V gene TRBV18, with TRBD1 as a possible D gene (6 bases). Deletions cut 3 bases from V and 7 bases from J, with 16 bases between. The CDR3 has 16 amino acids. Germline V gives CDR1 KGHSH, CDR2 LQKENI. The full variable domain, completed using reference TRBV18 and TRBJ1-6, is NAGVMQNPRHLVRRRGQEARLRCSPMKGHSHVYWYRQLPEEGLKFMVYLQKENIIDESGMPKERFSAEFPKEGPSILRIQQVVRGDSAAYFCASSPPTTGANSPLHFGNGTRLTVT.

The chain joins TRBV19 to TRBJ1-1; the D gene is possibly TRBD1 (5 bases). Per germline, CDR1 LNHDA and CDR2 SQIVND (reference sequence). The CDR3 totals 13 residues. The ends were cut back, 3 bases at V and 0 bases at J, with 5 bases in the middle. This chain's CDR3 is CASSIRVNTEAFF. The CDR3 bases are TGTGCCAGTAGTATCAGGGTGAACACTGAAGCTTTCTTT.

V is TRBV6-2 or TRBV6-3 and J is TRBJ1-1; possible D gene TRBD1, 5 bases. The CDR3 runs 15 residues. V was shortened by 2 bases and J by 0 bases, with 10 bases between the two germline ends. Germline V gives CDR1 MNHEY, CDR2 SVGEGT. The DNA of the CDR3 is TGTGCCAGCAGTTACGAAGGGGCGATGAACACTGAAGCTTTCTTT. This translates into CASSYEGAMNTEAFF.

Only one count was recorded for this clone. The rearrangement joins TRBV7-9 to TRBJ1-3; the D is unclear. CDR1 and CDR2 (germline): SEHNR, FQNEAQ (reference sequence). CDR3 length: 12 amino acids. The V end was cut by 4 bases, the J end by 8 bases, with 9 bases between. CDR3 residues: CASSSLGDTIYF. The CDR3 DNA is TGTGCCAGCAGCTCCCTCGGGGACACCATATATTTT.

The V gene is TRBV18, the J gene TRBJ1-4; a weak D match, TRBD1 (5 bases). Deletions cut 3 bases from V and 5 bases from J, with 10 bases between. This CDR3 has 14 amino acids. Germline V gives CDR1 KGHSH, CDR2 LQKENI. In DNA form, the CDR3 reads TGTGCCAGCTCACCCGGAGGGGCGAATGAAAAACTGTTTTTT. Translation: CASSPGGANEKLFF.

The chain uses TRBV18 and TRBJ2-1; D is unresolved. V dropped 4 bases and J dropped 2 bases, with 6 bases sitting between them. The CDR3 length is 13 residues. In germline, CDR1 is KGHSH, CDR2 LQKENI. The CDR3 DNA sequence: TGTGCCAGCTCACGTGTGACCTACAATGAGCAGTTCTTC. Its protein product is CASSRVTYNEQFF.

V usage is TRBV9 and J usage is TRBJ1-1, with 7 bases that match TRBD1. V lost 2 bases to trimming and J lost 1 base; unmatched junction nucleotides: 5. CDR1 and CDR2 (germline): SGDLS, YYNGEE. The CDR3 has 15 amino acids. CDR3 coding DNA: TGTGCCAGCAGCGTTTCCGGGACAGCGAACACTGAAGCTTTCTTT. Protein product: CASSVSGTANTEAFF.

The J gene is TRBJ2-6, the V gene TRBV2, with 10 nucleotides matching TRBD1. Per germline, CDR1 SNHLY and CDR2 FYNNEI. The CDR3 totals 16 residues. V dropped 5 bases and J dropped 2; count of bases not matched to a gene: 3. CDR3 in DNA: TGTGCCAGCAGTCGACAGGGGGCGGCTGGGGCCAACGTCCTGACTTTC. Amino acid sequence: CASSRQGAAGANVLTF.

This clone has more than one count but fewer than ten. The chain has TRBV11-2 and TRBJ1-1; no firm D call. CDR1 and CDR2 (germline): SGHAT, FQNNGV. The ends were cut back, 2 bases at V and 1 base at J, with 8 bases in the middle. The CDR3 is 14 amino acids. The CDR3 sequence: CASSLTDQNTEAFF. As DNA, the CDR3 is TGTGCCAGCAGCTTAACAGACCAGAACACTGAAGCTTTCTTT.

The chain employs TRBV7-4 and TRBJ1-4; TRBD1 matches 7 bases. Germline trimming cut 11 bases from V and 4 bases from J; bases unmatched to any gene: 7. The CDR3 runs 13 residues. In germline, CDR1 is SGHVT, CDR2 SQSDAQ. The CDR3 spells CAPQGRGNEKLFF. The CDR3 DNA sequence: TGTGCCCCACAGGGGAGGGGTAATGAAAAACTGTTTTTT.

This clone was recorded once. The chain joins TRBV19 to TRBJ1-6; D is possibly TRBD1 (5 bases). V gave up 4 bases and J gave up 4 bases, with 20 bases separating them. The CDR3 is made up of 18 amino acids. Germline-derived CDR1 and CDR2 are LNHDA and SQIVND (reference sequence). CDR3 sequence reads: CASSTSSLVKGYNSPLHF. As DNA, the CDR3 is TGTGCCAGTAGTACCTCCTCGTTGGTTAAGGGGTATAATTCACCCCTCCACTTT.

This rearrangement joins TRBV6-5 to TRBJ1-5; D is possibly TRBD1 (5 bases). The CDR3 runs 16 residues. Trimming pared 2 bases from V and 3 bases from J, leaving 14 bases between. The germline CDR1 and CDR2 sequences are MNHEY and SVGAGI. CDR3 nucleotides: TGTGCCAGCAGTTACCGGACCGGGACCCACAATCAGCCCCAGCATTTT. Protein sequence: CASSYRTGTHNQPQHF.

The V call is TRBV18, the J call TRBJ1-3; 8 nucleotides line up with TRBD1. The ends lost 1 base at V and 0 bases at J; junction bases unmatched: 2. Germline V CDR1 and CDR2: KGHSH, LQKENI. The CDR3 loop spans 16 amino acids. CDR3 bases: TGTGCCAGCTCACCACTGGACAGGGTCTCTGGAAACACCATATATTTT. This codes for CASSPLDRVSGNTIYF.

This rearrangement joins TRBV7-8 to TRBJ1-6, with 7 bases lining up with TRBD1. CDR3 size: 14 residues. Germline V gene lookup returns CDR1 SGHVS and CDR2 FQNEAQ. V was pared by 1 base and J by 7 bases, with 1 base of the junction left unmatched. CDR3: CASSLDRGNSPLHF. Here the CDR3 DNA reads TGTGCCAGCAGCTTAGACAGGGGAAATTCACCCCTCCACTTT.

This sequence joins TRBV7-8 and TRBJ1-2, with 7 bases fitting TRBD1. There are 16 residues in the CDR3. The trim removed 5 bases at V and 4 bases at J, leaving 13 bases unmatched. Germline lookup yields CDR1 SGHVS and CDR2 FQNEAQ. The CDR3 reads CASSRGEGARFYGYTF. As DNA, the CDR3 is TGTGCCAGCAGCCGGGGGGAGGGGGCCCGATTCTATGGCTACACCTTC.

The V gene is TRBV7-9, the J gene TRBJ1-5, with 8 bases that match TRBD1. J gave up 6 bases and V 5 bases, and 9 bases lay outside the gene matches. The CDR3 contains 15 residues. CDR1 is SEHNR, CDR2 FQNEAQ, per germline (reference sequence). CDR3 coding DNA: TGTGCCAGCAGCCCCGACAGGGGCCGCTTTCAGCCCCAGCATTTT. This translates into CASSPDRGRFQPQHF.

This chain connects TRBV7-2 to TRBJ2-1; 7 bases fit TRBD1. From germline, CDR1 is SGHTA and CDR2 FQGNSA. The CDR3 is 15 residues long. With V trimmed by 5 bases and J by 3 bases, 7 bases remained unmatched. CDR3 protein: CASSQTSGGYNEQFF. The DNA for the CDR3 is TGTGCCAGCAGCCAAACGTCAGGGGGCTACAATGAGCAGTTCTTC. Full variable domain (rest looked up from reference TRBV7-2 and TRBJ2-1): GAGVSQSPSNKVTEKGKDVELRCDPISGHTALYWYRQSLGQGLEFLIYFQGNSAPDKSGLPSDRFSAERTGGSVSTLTIQRTQQEDSAVYLCASSQTSGGYNEQFFGPGTRLTVL.

This clone was counted a few times. The CDR3 DNA reads TGTGCCAGCAGTGAAATGGGGGACCAACTCTATGGCTACACCTTC. Its protein is CASSEMGDQLYGYTF. The chain combines TRBV2 with TRBJ1-2, with a tentative D call TRBD1 (5 bases). Looked up from germline, CDR1 is SNHLY and CDR2 is FYNNEI. V was shortened by 2 bases and J by 4 bases, with 14 bases between the two germline ends. The CDR3 covers 15 residues.